These T cell receptor beta chains were read from a single sample in a study of CD8+ T cells in alopecia areata. Some clones are missing from TCRdb's copy, which holds only in-frame ones; the method was immunoSEQ multiplex PCR. The sample yields 150,000 or so clones, around 49% seen once. Sequenced material: CD8+ T cells sorted from blood, taken at week 0. These TCRs come from a human donor with alopecia areata. The CDR3 runs from the conserved cysteine through the conserved F or W. A D gene is named only where the DNA matches it firmly. Only part of the rows carry a size: once, few, many, or a class if the clone is expanded.

few | TRBD2 | TRBJ2-7 | TRBV4-1 | CASSLRASGGTYEQYF | TGCGCCAGCAGCCTCCGGGCCAGCGGGGGGACCTACGAGCAGTACTTC
few | TRBD2 | TRBJ2-7 | TRBV7-9 | CASSLDGGYEQYF | TGTGCCAGCAGCCTCGACGGGGGGTACGAGCAGTACTTC
few | - | TRBJ1-1 | TRBV29-1 | CSVEGWSLNTEAFF | TGCAGCGTTGAAGGGTGGAGTCTGAACACTGAAGCTTTCTTT
few | - | TRBJ2-3 | TRBV6-1 | CASSEFRGPSTDTQYF | TGTGCCAGCAGTGAATTTCGTGGCCCTAGCACAGATACGCAGTATTTT
few | - | TRBJ1-2 | TRBV29-1 | CSVVGDVADYGYTF | TGCAGCGTTGTGGGGGACGTGGCTGACTATGGCTACACCTTC
- | TRBD1 | TRBJ2-1 | TRBV9 | CASSGGQGYNEQFF | TGTGCCAGCAGCGGGGGACAGGGGTATAATGAGCAGTTCTTC
- | TRBD1 | TRBJ2-7 | TRBV9 | CASSAGTDGPYEQYF | TGTGCCAGCAGCGCGGGGACAGACGGACCCTACGAGCAGTACTTC
- | TRBD1 | TRBJ2-4 | TRBV27 | CASSPYRQGKNIQYF | TGTGCCAGCAGTCCCTACCGACAGGGCAAAAACATTCAGTACTTC
- | - | TRBJ2-7 | TRBV13 | CASSLARSGLYEQYF | TGTGCCAGCAGCTTAGCTCGGAGTGGGTTATATGAGCAGTACTTC
- | - | TRBJ2-7 | TRBV30 | CAWSLGAEQYF | TGTGCCTGGAGTCTGGGAGCCGAGCAGTACTTC
- | - | TRBJ1-3 | TRBV29-1 | CSVESVTGGNTIYF | TGCAGCGTTGAATCGGTAACAGGAGGAAACACCATATATTTT
- | - | TRBJ1-5 | TRBV7-6 | CASSLTPEGGQPQHF | TGTGCCAGCAGCTTAACCCCAGAGGGAGGCCAGCCCCAGCATTTT
- | TRBD1 | TRBJ2-1 | TRBV7-2 | CASSAPGQGANEQFF | TGTGCCAGCAGCGCGCCGGGACAGGGGGCAAATGAGCAGTTCTTC
few | - | TRBJ2-7 | TRBV25-1 | CASSGGIEQYF | TGTGCCAGCAGTGGAGGGATCGAGCAGTACTTC
- | TRBD2 | TRBJ2-1 | TRBV25-1 | CASSETAGISYNEQFF | TGTGCCAGCAGTGAGACAGCGGGGATCTCCTACAATGAGCAGTTCTTC
few | - | TRBJ2-6 | TRBV10-3 | CAISEETVTYSGANVLTF | TGTGCCATCAGTGAAGAGACAGTCACATACTCTGGGGCCAACGTCCTGACTTTC
- | - | TRBJ2-7 | TRBV5-1 | CASSKGYEQYF | TGCGCCAGCAGCAAGGGATACGAGCAGTACTTC
- | TRBD2 | TRBJ2-7 | TRBV4-2 | CASSQVFKRGRYEQYF | TGTGCCAGCAGCCAAGTCTTTAAGCGGGGGCGATACGAGCAGTACTTC
few | - | TRBJ2-1 | TRBV5-1 | CASSATGYNEQFF | TGCGCCAGCAGCGCAACAGGGTACAATGAGCAGTTCTTC
few | - | TRBJ2-7 | TRBV15 | CATSILHGGDPYEQYF | TGTGCCACCAGCATCCTTCACGGGGGCGACCCCTACGAGCAGTACTTC
- | - | TRBJ2-1 | TRBV27 | CASSLLRSGYNEQFF | TGTGCCAGCAGTTTATTACGGAGTGGGTACAATGAGCAGTTCTTC
few | TRBD1 | TRBJ2-7 | TRBV4-1 | CASSQRDRGSYEQYF | TGCGCCAGCAGCCAACGGGACAGGGGTTCCTACGAGCAGTACTTC
- | - | TRBJ2-3 | TRBV11-2 | CASSHYTQYF | TGTGCCAGCAGCCACTATACGCAGTATTTT
- | - | TRBJ1-2 | TRBV29-1 | CSVEESAYGYTF | TGCAGCGTTGAAGAAAGTGCCTATGGCTACACCTTC
few | TRBD2 | TRBJ2-5 | TRBV29-1 | CSAGGVRQGETQYF | TGCAGCGCCGGGGGGGTGAGGCAGGGAGAGACCCAGTACTTC
- | TRBD1 | TRBJ1-2 | TRBV4-1 | CASSGHRGILYGYTF | TGCGCCAGCAGCGGGCACAGGGGTATTCTCTATGGCTACACCTTC
- | - | TRBJ2-6 | TRBV27 | CASSLSWGTGANVLTF | TGTGCCAGCAGTTTATCGTGGGGCACTGGGGCCAACGTCCTGACTTTC
once | - | TRBJ1-1 | TRBV13 | CASSRSLGPEAFF | TGTGCCAGCAGTCGATCTCTTGGACCTGAAGCTTTCTTT
few | TRBD1 | TRBJ1-6 | TRBV11-2 | CASEGTGNSPLHF | TGTGCCAGCGAAGGGACAGGGAATTCACCCCTCCACTTT
- | - | TRBJ2-3 | TRBV27 | CASRSTDTDTQYF | TGTGCCAGCAGATCCACCGACACAGATACGCAGTATTTT
few | TRBD1 | TRBJ2-7 | TRBV15 | CATSRDWRTGTDEQYF | TGTGCCACCAGCAGAGATTGGCGGACAGGAACCGACGAGCAGTACTTC
- | TRBD2 | TRBJ2-7 | TRBV27 | CASSLGREAYEQYF | TGTGCCAGCAGTTTGGGCCGGGAGGCCTACGAGCAGTACTTC
- | - | TRBJ2-5 | TRBV7-8 | CASSIQETQYF | TGTGCCAGCAGCATCCAAGAGACCCAGTACTTC
- | - | TRBJ1-3 | TRBV4-1 | CASSQGGGSRTPNTIPF | TGCGCCAGCAGCCAAGGGGGAGGATCTCGAACTCCGAATACAATTCCTTTT
few | TRBD2 | TRBJ2-2 | TRBV30 | CAWSGYERGLDGELFF | TGTGCCTGGAGTGGATATGAGCGGGGACTGGACGGGGAGCTGTTTTTT
- | - | TRBJ2-7 | TRBV13 | CASSLLGTEQYF | TGTGCCAGCAGCTTACTGGGGACCGAGCAGTACTTC
- | - | TRBJ1-5 | TRBV18 | CASSRGNQPQHF | TGTGCCAGCTCACGAGGGAATCAGCCCCAGCATTTT
- | - | TRBJ1-1 | TRBV30 | CAWSDFQEWGRATEAFF | TGTGCCTGGAGTGACTTCCAAGAATGGGGACGGGCCACTGAAGCTTTCTTT
- | TRBD2 | TRBJ2-5 | TRBV4-1 | CASSQDVLAGETQYF | TGCGCCAGCAGCCAAGATGTACTAGCGGGGGAGACCCAGTACTTC
few | TRBD1 | TRBJ1-5 | TRBV10-3 | CAISETRQGITQPQHF | TGTGCCATCAGTGAGACGCGACAGGGGATCACTCAGCCCCAGCATTTT
few | - | TRBJ1-4 | TRBV14 | CASSHEGDEKLFF | TGTGCCAGCAGCCATGAGGGGGATGAAAAACTGTTTTTT
- | - | TRBJ2-7 | TRBV6-5 | CASSSGWVVDEQYF | TGTGCCAGCAGCTCAGGGTGGGTGGTTGACGAGCAGTACTTC
few | - | TRBJ2-5 | TRBV11-2 | CASSSRDGLTQYF | TGTGCCAGCAGCTCTCGGGACGGTTTGACCCAGTACTTC
few | - | TRBJ1-4 | TRBV29-1 | CSVEDQDSPNEKLFF | TGCAGCGTTGAAGATCAAGACAGCCCTAATGAAAAACTGTTTTTT
once | - | TRBJ1-2 | TRBV30 | CAWSEGLGYTF | TGTGCCTGGAGCGAGGGGCTCGGCTACACCTTC
few | - | TRBJ2-1 | TRBV29-1 | CSVSSFDEQFF | TGCAGCGTTAGTTCCTTCGATGAGCAGTTCTTC
once | - | TRBJ2-1 | TRBV5-1 | CASSYDSSSYNEQFF | TGCGCCAGCAGCTACGACAGCAGCTCCTACAATGAGCAGTTCTTC
few | - | TRBJ1-5 | TRBV19 | CASSISGDQPQHF | TGTGCCAGTAGTATATCAGGGGATCAGCCCCAGCATTTT
few | - | TRBJ1-5 | TRBV10-3 | CAISERGGTTGQPQHF | TGTGCCATCAGTGAGCGGGGAGGGACCACGGGTCAGCCCCAGCATTTT
- | - | TRBJ2-3 | TRBV5-4 | CAILRAGTDTQYF | TGTGCCATCCTGCGGGCAGGGACAGATACGCAGTATTTT
once | - | TRBJ1-5 | TRBV27 | CASSSTNRVGMVPQHF | TGTGCCAGCAGCTCAACGAACAGAGTCGGTATGGTGCCCCAGCATTTT
- | TRBD1 | TRBJ1-5 | TRBV5-1 | CAISRQGGLSNQPQHF | TGCGCCATCAGTCGACAGGGGGGCTTAAGCAATCAGCCCCAGCATTTT
- | - | TRBJ1-1 | TRBV15 | CATSDSQTMNTEAFF | TGTGCCACCAGCGACAGTCAGACCATGAACACTGAAGCTTTCTTT
- | - | TRBJ2-7 | TRBV29-1 | CSFYGDYEQYF | TGCAGCTTCTACGGGGACTACGAGCAGTACTTC
few | - | TRBJ2-1 | TRBV4-1 | CASSQVVGTYNEQFF | TGCGCCAGCAGCCAAGTGGTAGGGACTTACAATGAGCAGTTCTTC
few | - | TRBJ2-2 | TRBV10-3 | CAISETRVGSGELFF | TGTGCCATCAGTGAGACAAGGGTTGGAAGTGGGGAGCTGTTTTTT
- | TRBD1 | TRBJ2-1 | TRBV4-3 | CASSQRDRAEVYNEQFF | TGCGCCAGCAGCCAACGGGACAGGGCCGAGGTTTACAATGAGCAGTTCTTC
few | TRBD2 | TRBJ2-1 | TRBV6-1 | CASSELAGGPHEQFF | TGTGCCAGCAGTGAACTAGCGGGGGGGCCACATGAGCAGTTCTTC